The count of the clone carrying this T cell receptor (beta chain) is one. Generated by immunoSEQ multiplex PCR, the TCRdb table keeps only in-frame clones and is missing some. The sample lists about 52,000 clones; around 81% were seen once. This sample is drawn from a study of T cells in localized non-small cell lung cancer. The CDR3 contains 14 residues. The V gene's germline CDR1 is SGHTA and CDR2 FQGTGA. V lost 6 bases to trimming and J lost 1 base, with 9 bases between them. The V gene is TRBV7-3, the J gene TRBJ2-2; D remains unclear. The sample in question was PBMCs, obtained before any cancer treatment. The source is a woman between 35 and 75 years old with stage II lung adenocarcinoma. DNA of the CDR3: TGTGCCAGCAGTCGTCTAGGGAACACCGGGGAGCTGTTTTTT. It encodes CASSRLGNTGELFF.